The text below deals with one TCR beta chain. The sample originates from a study of blood T cell repertoires in COVID-19. Across the whole study: Whether acute or convalescent, the COVID-19 samples came from the United States, Italy and Spain. PBMCs, B-cell-depleted T cells, or T cells provided the cDNA or gDNA that made up the material.

Per the study methods: Researchers report that nucleated cell counts were estimated from reference gene primer amplification. Method: immunoSEQ multiplex PCR; TCRdb's copy keeps in-frame clones and lacks some. Clonal size and the V and J genes are those of that table, whereas D and trimming came from the DNA. The top ten hold 1.5% to 2% of the sample, which has about 330,000 clones, around 86% seen once. The germline V gene has CDR1 MNHEY and CDR2 SVGEGT. Trimming at V came to 5 bases and at J to 4 bases, leaving 8 bases not matched to a gene. The CDR3 consists of 15 residues. Material: peripheral blood. J is TRBJ1-5 and V is TRBV6-2 or TRBV6-3; 7 bases match TRBD1. The source of this sequence is a woman between 45 and 60 years old with acute or convalescent COVID-19. The CDR3 DNA sequence: TGTGCCAGCAGTCACCCCGGACAGGTGAATCAGCCCCAGCATTTT. It yields the protein CASSHPGQVNQPQHF.